The 5 T cell receptor beta chains below all came from one sample that was sequenced in a study of blood T cell repertoires in COVID-19. The assay was immunoSEQ multiplex PCR, and TCRdb's table has in-frame clones only and misses some. The repertoire holds approximately 130,000 clones, with roughly 86% as singletons. The material sequenced was peripheral blood. All receptors derive from a human donor in a cohort sampled during active COVID-19.

The genes are TRBV4-1 and TRBJ2-1; 9 bases map to TRBD1. The CDR3 loop spans 15 amino acids. The J segment lost 5 bases and the V segment lost 6 bases, leaving 8 bases of the junction unmatched. CDR1 is MGHRA, CDR2 YSYEKL, per germline. The CDR3 region is CASRLQGARNNEQFF. The CDR3, as DNA: TGCGCCAGCAGGCTACAGGGGGCTAGAAACAATGAGCAGTTCTTC.

The chain recombines TRBV10-3 with TRBJ2-3; possibly TRBD2 for D (6 bases). CDR3 length: 12 residues. Trimming stripped 7 bases from V and 4 bases from J, with 9 bases between. Germline V gene sequence: CDR1 ENHRY, CDR2 SYGVKD. DNA for the CDR3: TGTGCCATCACTGGCGGGGCAGATACGCAGTATTTT. It specifies CAITGGADTQYF.

CDR3 nucleotides: TGTGCCAGCAGTCAGATGGGGACAGGAGTCTATGGCTACACCTTC. Amino acid sequence: CASSQMGTGVYGYTF. The rearrangement uses TRBV7-2 and TRBJ1-2; 8 bases agree with TRBD1. The CDR3 contains 15 residues. With V trimmed by 6 bases and J by 4 bases, 10 bases remained unmatched. The germline V gene encodes CDR1 SGHTA and CDR2 FQGNSA.

The CDR3 region has the DNA TGTGCCAGCAGCTCCTTCCGGGACAGCATATCCTACGAGCAGTACTTC. Its translation is CASSSFRDSISYEQYF. The chain joins TRBV7-8 to TRBJ2-7, with TRBD1 matching 7 bases. Looked up from germline, CDR1 is SGHVS and CDR2 is FQNEAQ. Unmatched junction bases numbered 10, after V lost 4 bases and J lost 1 base. This CDR3 is built from 16 residues.

This clone was seen more than once but under ten times. This chain uses TRBV5-6 with TRBJ2-3, with TRBD2 matching over 9 bases. This CDR3 has 16 amino acids. V lost 0 bases to trimming and J lost 0 bases; unmatched junction nucleotides: 2. The germline CDR1 and CDR2 sequences are SGHDT and YYEEEE. The CDR3 is CASSLGLAGSTDTQYF. CDR3 coding DNA: TGTGCCAGCAGCTTGGGTCTAGCGGGGAGCACAGATACGCAGTATTTT.